The 21 T cell receptor beta chains given below trace back to one sample, sequenced in a study of vaccination and CD4 T cells after COVID-19. Their specific antigens are unknown. Treatment indicated: approximately nine-day PBMC culture with coronavirus spike peptide pools or control peptides (ViraFEST assay). An Oncomine TCR Beta short-read assay was used to sequence the DNA from cultured CD4+ T cells. From the PCR reads, TCRdb called clonotypes with MiXCR, one entry per CDR3 protein. Of roughly 15,000 distinct CDR3 sequences listed, under 30% were seen once; the top ten hold under 20%. Sequenced material: cultured CD4+ T cells from blood. The receptors stem from a human donor with COVID-19.

The CDR3 sequence is CASSLYSGGTDGYTF. DNA for the CDR3: TGCGCCAGCAGCTTGTATTCAGGGGGTACTGATGGCTACACCTTC. This chain connects TRBV5-1 to TRBJ1-2, with 7 bases matching TRBD1. The CDR3 totals 15 residues. Germline-derived CDR1 and CDR2 are SGHRS and YFSETQ. With 1 base clipped from V and 6 bases from J, the junction kept 9 bases outside the gene matches.

The chain links TRBV4-1 to TRBJ2-4; the D gene is possibly TRBD1 (6 bases). CDR1 MGHRA and CDR2 YSYEKL come from the germline V gene. The CDR3 has 17 amino acids. V was pared by 1 base and J by 1 base, with 14 bases between. This CDR3 reads CASSQVQGEGAKNIQYF. The CDR3 DNA sequence: TGCGCCAGCAGCCAAGTACAGGGAGAGGGGGCCAAAAACATTCAGTACTTC.

This chain joins TRBV5-4 and TRBJ1-3; D unresolved. The germline V and J ends were trimmed by 4 bases and 2 bases, with 4 bases remaining between them. The germline CDR1 and CDR2 sequences are SGHNT and YYREEE (reference sequence). The CDR3 extends over 12 amino acids. Written as DNA, the CDR3 is TGTGCCAGCAGCGATACTGGAAACACCATATATTTT. This encodes CASSDTGNTIYF.

The table lists this clonotype with a few counts. This chain connects TRBV7-9 to TRBJ1-6; a possible D gene is TRBD1 (5 bases). Germline CDR1 and CDR2: SEHNR and FQNEAQ (reference sequence). With 2 bases removed from V and 9 bases from J, the gap between germline ends came to 17 bases. This CDR3 spans 16 amino acids. CDR3: CASSLMGRVGFSPLHF. The DNA of the CDR3 is TGTGCCAGCAGCTTAATGGGCAGGGTCGGTTTTTCACCCCTCCACTTT.

This rearrangement joins TRBV6-4 to TRBJ1-1, with D uncertain. The CDR3 sequence is 13 residues long. V was clipped by 4 bases and J by 1 base, with 7 bases between them. Germline values: CDR1 MRHNA, CDR2 SNTAGT. CDR3 sequence (DNA): TGTGCCAGCAGTGTAGGCGGGAACACTGAAGCTTTCTTT. This gives the protein CASSVGGNTEAFF.

The chain couples TRBV6-5 to TRBJ1-1, with no clear D. The CDR3 covers 14 residues. CDR1 is MNHEY and CDR2 is SVGAGI in the germline V gene. V lost 2 bases and J 2 bases, leaving 9 bases between the germline ends. For the CDR3, the DNA is TGTGCCAGCAGTTACCCAGGAAAAAACACTGAAGCTTTCTTT. Protein product: CASSYPGKNTEAFF.

The chain couples TRBV19 to TRBJ2-5; TRBD2 matches 9 bases. The trim removed 5 bases at V and 0 bases at J, leaving 7 bases unmatched. The germline V gene encodes CDR1 LNHDA and CDR2 SQIVND (reference sequence). The CDR3 is 16 residues long. The CDR3 nucleotides are TGTGCCAGTAGTTCTCGACTAGCGGAGTACCAAGAGACCCAGTACTTC. Translated: CASSSRLAEYQETQYF.

This clonotype was seen just once. This rearrangement joins TRBV5-1 to TRBJ2-3, with D perhaps TRBD2 (6 bases). V lost 5 bases to trimming and J lost 1 base, with 14 bases between them. CDR1 is SGHRS and CDR2 is YFSETQ in the germline V gene. This CDR3 comprises 15 residues. The chain's CDR3 is CASRPPGVRTDTQYF. CDR3 coding DNA: TGCGCCAGCAGACCTCCGGGAGTCCGCACAGATACGCAGTATTTT. Full variable domain (remainder filled in from reference TRBV5-1 and TRBJ2-3): KAGVTQTPRYLIKTRGQQVTLSCSPISGHRSVSWYQQTPGQGLQFLFEYFSETQRNKGNFPGRFSGRQFSNSRSEMNVSTLELGDSALYLCASRPPGVRTDTQYFGPGTRLTVL.

The chain has TRBV20-1 and TRBJ2-1; 7 bases are a match to TRBD2. This CDR3 region has 14 residues. Germline V gene data show CDR1 as DFQATT and CDR2 as SNEGSKA (reference sequence). V trimming: 5 bases; J trimming: 0 bases; junction bases outside the gene matches: 4. The CDR3 region is CSARRDYSYNEQFF. The DNA for the CDR3 is TGCAGTGCTCGCCGGGACTACTCCTACAATGAGCAGTTCTTC.

Only a few counts were recorded for this clonotype. The J gene is TRBJ2-5, the V gene TRBV12-3 or TRBV12-4, with D possibly called TRBD1 or TRBD2 (6 bases each). The CDR3 totals 16 residues. V lost 5 bases and J lost 5, with 21 bases in between. Written as DNA, the CDR3 is TGTGCCAGCAGTAAGAACCTCGGGGGCACCGGGGAGACCCAGTACTTC. Its translation: CASSKNLGGTGETQYF.

V is TRBV27 and J is TRBJ1-2; TRBD1 might be the D (6 bases). The germline V and J ends were trimmed by 0 bases and 5 bases, with 10 bases remaining between them. The length of the CDR3 is 14 residues. Germline-derived CDR1 and CDR2 are MNHEY and SMNVEV (reference sequence). CDR3 in amino acids: CASSLSKGGYGYTF. The CDR3, as DNA: TGTGCCAGCAGTTTATCGAAGGGGGGATATGGCTACACCTTC.

The rearrangement links TRBV7-2 to TRBJ2-3; D is ambiguous. CDR1 is SGHTA and CDR2 is FQGNSA in the germline V gene. The germline V and J ends were trimmed by 8 bases and 6 bases, with 27 bases remaining between them. The CDR3 totals 17 residues. This chain's CDR3 is CASGRSTTARYADTQYF. CDR3 nucleotides: TGTGCCAGCGGACGGTCGACGACTGCTCGGTACGCCGATACGCAGTATTTT. Full variable domain (remainder filled in from reference TRBV7-2 and TRBJ2-3): GAGVSQSPSNKVTEKGKDVELRCDPISGHTALYWYRQSLGQGLEFLIYFQGNSAPDKSGLPSDRFSAERTGGSVSTLTIQRTQQEDSAVYLCASGRSTTARYADTQYFGPGTRLTVL.

This clonotype was counted a few times. The chain employs TRBV6-5 and TRBJ2-3, with a possible D match to TRBD1 (5 bases). Germline V lookup: CDR1 MNHEY, CDR2 SVGAGI. Trimming left V 3 bases short and J 0 bases short, with 7 bases between. This CDR3 has 14 residues. Here the CDR3 reads CASSYGASTDTQYF. CDR3 DNA sequence: TGTGCCAGCAGTTATGGGGCGAGCACAGATACGCAGTATTTT.

The gene calls are TRBV7-2 and TRBJ2-7; 7 bases match TRBD2. There are 16 residues in the CDR3. Looked up from germline, CDR1 is SGHTA and CDR2 is FQGNSA. Trimming removed 3 bases from V and 2 bases from J; junction bases left unmatched: 10. CDR3 sequence: CASSLGSGGITYEQYF. In DNA, the CDR3 is TGTGCCAGCAGCTTGGGGTCCGGGGGGATAACCTACGAGCAGTACTTC.

A few counts support this clonotype. The chain carries TRBV11-2 and TRBJ1-1; unclear D gene. Germline CDR1 and CDR2: SGHAT and FQNNGV. This CDR3 contains 12 residues. Trimming cost V 11 bases and J 1 base, with 11 bases left between them. Here the CDR3 DNA reads TGTGCCCTAGGGCCCCCGAACACTGAAGCTTTCTTT. Residues: CALGPPNTEAFF.

The chain is built from TRBV20-1 and TRBJ2-1, with 9 bases matching TRBD2. The CDR3 extends over 16 amino acids. CDR1 and CDR2 from the germline V gene are DFQATT and SNEGSKA (reference sequence). The ends lost 2 bases at V and 0 bases at J; junction bases unmatched: 5. CDR3 residues: CSARTLAGRSYNEQFF. CDR3 in DNA: TGCAGTGCTAGAACTCTAGCGGGGCGCTCCTACAATGAGCAGTTCTTC.

This clonotype showed up just a few times. This rearrangement joins TRBV20-1 to TRBJ2-2; D is unclear. Germline-derived CDR1 and CDR2 are DFQATT and SNEGSKA (reference sequence). Trimming took off 1 base at V and 1 base at J, with 7 bases between the two ends. CDR3 length: 14 residues. The CDR3 sequence: CSARVGGNTGELFF. As DNA, the CDR3 is TGCAGTGCTAGAGTAGGCGGGAACACCGGGGAGCTGTTTTTT.

This clonotype occurred a few times. This sequence joins TRBV7-9 and TRBJ1-6; 8 positions agree with TRBD1. With V trimmed by 3 bases and J by 10 bases, 11 bases remained unmatched. The germline V gene has CDR1 SEHNR and CDR2 FQNEAQ (reference sequence). CDR3 length equals 16 residues. CDR3 protein: CASSFFQGQGASPLHF. For the CDR3, the DNA is TGTGCCAGCAGCTTCTTCCAAGGGCAGGGGGCATCACCCCTCCACTTT.

The V call is TRBV7-9, the J call TRBJ2-7; TRBD1 aligns across 9 bases. V lost 0 bases to trimming and J lost 5 bases; unmatched junction nucleotides: 5. Per germline, CDR1 SEHNR and CDR2 FQNEAQ (reference sequence). The CDR3 covers 15 residues. The CDR3 sequence is CASSLAGTGLHEQYF. CDR3 nucleotides: TGTGCCAGCAGCTTAGCCGGGACAGGGCTCCACGAGCAGTACTTC.

The rearrangement links TRBV19 to TRBJ1-6, with D unclear. This CDR3 contains 12 residues. Germline V CDR1 and CDR2: LNHDA, SQIVND (reference sequence). Trimming pared 1 base from V and 10 bases from J, leaving 5 bases between. The CDR3 sequence is CASSIAGSPLHF. As DNA, the CDR3 is TGTGCCAGTAGTATAGCCGGATCACCCCTCCACTTT.

The chain has TRBV5-1 and TRBJ2-5; the D is unclear. The CDR3 is 13 residues long. Looked up from germline, CDR1 is SGHRS and CDR2 is YFSETQ. Trimming shortened V by 4 bases and J by 2 bases, and 9 bases separated the two germline ends. CDR3 nucleotides: TGCGCCAGCAGCAGCCAGCCTCAAGAGACCCAGTACTTC. Amino acids: CASSSQPQETQYF.